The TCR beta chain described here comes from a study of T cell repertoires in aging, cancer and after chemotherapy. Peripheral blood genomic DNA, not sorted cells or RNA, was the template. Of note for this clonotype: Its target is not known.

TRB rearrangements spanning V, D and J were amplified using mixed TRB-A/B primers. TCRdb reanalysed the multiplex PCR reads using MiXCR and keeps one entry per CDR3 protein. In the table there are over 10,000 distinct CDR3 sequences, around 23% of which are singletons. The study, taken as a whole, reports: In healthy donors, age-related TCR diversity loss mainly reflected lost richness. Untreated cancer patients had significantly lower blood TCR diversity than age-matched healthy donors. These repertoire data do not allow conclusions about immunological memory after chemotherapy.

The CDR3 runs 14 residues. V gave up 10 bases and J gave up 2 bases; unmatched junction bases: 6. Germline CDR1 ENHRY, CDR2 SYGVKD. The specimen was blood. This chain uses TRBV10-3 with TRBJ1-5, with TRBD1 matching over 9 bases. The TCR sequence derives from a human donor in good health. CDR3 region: CASGRDRGNQPQHF. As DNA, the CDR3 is TGTGCCAGCGGCCGGGACAGGGGCAATCAGCCCCAGCATTTT.